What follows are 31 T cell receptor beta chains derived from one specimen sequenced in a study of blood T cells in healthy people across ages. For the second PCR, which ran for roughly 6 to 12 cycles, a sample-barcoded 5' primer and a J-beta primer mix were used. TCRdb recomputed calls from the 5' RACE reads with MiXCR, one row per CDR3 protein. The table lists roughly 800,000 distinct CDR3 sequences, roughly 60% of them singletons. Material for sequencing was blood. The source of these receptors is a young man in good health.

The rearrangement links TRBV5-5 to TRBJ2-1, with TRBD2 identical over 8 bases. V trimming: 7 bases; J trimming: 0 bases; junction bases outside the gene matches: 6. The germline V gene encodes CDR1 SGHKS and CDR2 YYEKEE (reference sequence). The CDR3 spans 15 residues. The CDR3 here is CASGREGSSYNEQFF. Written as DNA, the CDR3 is TGTGCCAGCGGTCGGGAGGGAAGCTCCTACAATGAGCAGTTCTTC.

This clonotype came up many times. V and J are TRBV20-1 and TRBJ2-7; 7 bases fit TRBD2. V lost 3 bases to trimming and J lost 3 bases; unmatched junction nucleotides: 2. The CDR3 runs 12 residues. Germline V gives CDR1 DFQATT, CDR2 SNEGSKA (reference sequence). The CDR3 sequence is CSASPGGYEQYF. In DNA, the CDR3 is TGCAGTGCTAGTCCGGGAGGCTACGAGCAGTACTTC.

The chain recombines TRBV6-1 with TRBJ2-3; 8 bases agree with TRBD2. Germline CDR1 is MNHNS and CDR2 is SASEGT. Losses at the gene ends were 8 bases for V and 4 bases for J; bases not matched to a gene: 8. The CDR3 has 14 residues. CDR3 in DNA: TGTGCCAGCTCGCCTAGCGGGCTGGCAGATACGCAGTATTTT. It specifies CASSPSGLADTQYF.

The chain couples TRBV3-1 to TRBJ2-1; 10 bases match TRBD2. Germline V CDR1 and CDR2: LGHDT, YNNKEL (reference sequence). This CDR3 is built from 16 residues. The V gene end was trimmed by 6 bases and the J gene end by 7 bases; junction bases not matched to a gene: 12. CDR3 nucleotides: TGTGCCAGCAGTCGTAAGACTAGCGGGCGAAAAAATGAGCAGTTCTTC. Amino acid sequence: CASSRKTSGRKNEQFF.

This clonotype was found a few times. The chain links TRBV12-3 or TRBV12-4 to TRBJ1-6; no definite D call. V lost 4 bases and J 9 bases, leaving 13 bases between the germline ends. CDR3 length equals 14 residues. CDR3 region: CASSSRTVGSPLHF. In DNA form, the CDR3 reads TGTGCCAGCAGTTCCCGGACGGTGGGTTCACCCCTCCACTTT.

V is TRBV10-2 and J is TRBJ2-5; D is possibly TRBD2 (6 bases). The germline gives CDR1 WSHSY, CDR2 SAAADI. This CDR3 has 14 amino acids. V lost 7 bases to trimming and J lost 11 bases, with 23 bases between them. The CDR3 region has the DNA TGCGCCAGCACCGTGGGGGGTACCAACAATGAGCAGTACTTC. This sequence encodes CASTVGGTNNEQYF.

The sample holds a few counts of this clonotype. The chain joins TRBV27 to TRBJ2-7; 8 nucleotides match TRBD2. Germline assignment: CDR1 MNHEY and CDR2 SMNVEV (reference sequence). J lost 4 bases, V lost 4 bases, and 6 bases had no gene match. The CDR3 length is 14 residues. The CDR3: CASSSRTSPYEQYF. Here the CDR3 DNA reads TGTGCCAGCAGTTCTCGGACTAGCCCTTACGAGCAGTACTTC.

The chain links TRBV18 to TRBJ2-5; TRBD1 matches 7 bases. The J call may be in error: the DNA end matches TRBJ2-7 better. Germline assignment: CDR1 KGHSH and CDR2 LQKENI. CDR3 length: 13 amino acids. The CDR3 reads CASSPDRADEQYF. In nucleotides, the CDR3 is TGTGCCAGCTCACCAGACAGGGCCGACGAGCAGTACTTC.

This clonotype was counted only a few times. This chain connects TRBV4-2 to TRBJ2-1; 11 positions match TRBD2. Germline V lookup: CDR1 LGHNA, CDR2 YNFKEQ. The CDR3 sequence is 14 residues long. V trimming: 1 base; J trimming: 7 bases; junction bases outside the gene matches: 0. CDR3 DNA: TGTGCCAGCAGCCAAGGACTAGCGGGAAATGAGCAGTTCTTC. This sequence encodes CASSQGLAGNEQFF.

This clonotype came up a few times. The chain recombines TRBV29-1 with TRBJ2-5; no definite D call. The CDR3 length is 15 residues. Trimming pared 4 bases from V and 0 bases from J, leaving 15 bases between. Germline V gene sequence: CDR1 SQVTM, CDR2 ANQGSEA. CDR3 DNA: TGCAGCGTTGTTCTCGGCGGAGATTACCAAGAGACCCAGTACTTC. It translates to CSVVLGGDYQETQYF.

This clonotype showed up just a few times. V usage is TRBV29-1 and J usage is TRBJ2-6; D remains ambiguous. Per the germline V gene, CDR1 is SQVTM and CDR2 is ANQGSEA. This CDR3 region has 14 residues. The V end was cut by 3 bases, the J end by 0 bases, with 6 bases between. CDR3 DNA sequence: TGCAGCGTTGAGTGGGACTCTGGGGCCAACGTCCTGACTTTC. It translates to CSVEWDSGANVLTF.

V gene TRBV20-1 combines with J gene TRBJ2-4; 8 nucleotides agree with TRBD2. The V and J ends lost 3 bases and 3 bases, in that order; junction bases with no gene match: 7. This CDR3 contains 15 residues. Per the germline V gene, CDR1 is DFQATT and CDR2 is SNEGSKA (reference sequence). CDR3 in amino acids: CSARSGGRGKNIQYF. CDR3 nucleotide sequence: TGCAGTGCTAGGAGCGGGGGTAGGGGCAAAAACATTCAGTACTTC.

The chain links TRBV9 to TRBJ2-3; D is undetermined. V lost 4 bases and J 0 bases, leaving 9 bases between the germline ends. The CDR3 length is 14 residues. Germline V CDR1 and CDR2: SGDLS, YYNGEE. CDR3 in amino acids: CASSPQYSTDTQYF. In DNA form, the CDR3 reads TGTGCCAGCAGCCCACAGTATAGCACAGATACGCAGTATTTT.

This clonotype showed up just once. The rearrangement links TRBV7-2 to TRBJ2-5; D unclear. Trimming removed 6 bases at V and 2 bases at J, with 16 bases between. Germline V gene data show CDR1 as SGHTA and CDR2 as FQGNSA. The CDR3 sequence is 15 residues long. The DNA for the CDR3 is TGTGCCAGCAGGGGCCCTGGGCGAATACAAGAGACCCAGTACTTC. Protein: CASRGPGRIQETQYF.

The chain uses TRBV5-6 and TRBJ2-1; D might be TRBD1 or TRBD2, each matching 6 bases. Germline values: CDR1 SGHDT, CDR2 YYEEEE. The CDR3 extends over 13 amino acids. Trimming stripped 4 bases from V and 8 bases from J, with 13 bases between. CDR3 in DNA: TGTGCCAGCAGCCCGGGGGCTAGTGATGAGCAGTTCTTC. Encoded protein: CASSPGASDEQFF.

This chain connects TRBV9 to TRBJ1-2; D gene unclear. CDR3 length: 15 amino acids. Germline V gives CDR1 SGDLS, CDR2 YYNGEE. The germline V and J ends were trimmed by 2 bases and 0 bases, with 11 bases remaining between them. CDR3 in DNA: TGTGCCAGCAGCGTTTCTCCAACCACTAACTATGGCTACACCTTC. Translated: CASSVSPTTNYGYTF. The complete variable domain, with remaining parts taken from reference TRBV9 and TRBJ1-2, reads DSGVTQTPKHLITATGQRVTLRCSPRSGDLSVYWYQQSLDQGLQFLIQYYNGEERAKGNILERFSAQQFPDLHSELNLSSLELGDSALYFCASSVSPTTNYGYTFGSGTRLTVV.

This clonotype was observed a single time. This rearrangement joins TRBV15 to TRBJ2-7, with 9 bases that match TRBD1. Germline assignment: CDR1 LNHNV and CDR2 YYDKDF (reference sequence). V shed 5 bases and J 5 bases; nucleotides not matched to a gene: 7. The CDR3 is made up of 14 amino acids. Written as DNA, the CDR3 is TGTGCCACCAGCTCGGGACAGGGTACGGACGAGCAGTACTTC. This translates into CATSSGQGTDEQYF.

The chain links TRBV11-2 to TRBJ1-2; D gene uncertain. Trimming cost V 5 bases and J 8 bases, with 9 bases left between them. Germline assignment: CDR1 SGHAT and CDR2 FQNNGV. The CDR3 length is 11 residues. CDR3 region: CASSTSWGYTF. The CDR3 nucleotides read TGTGCCAGCAGCACCAGCTGGGGCTACACCTTC.

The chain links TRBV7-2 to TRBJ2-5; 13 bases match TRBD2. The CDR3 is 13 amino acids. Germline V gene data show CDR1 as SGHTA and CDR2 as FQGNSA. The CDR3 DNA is TGTGTCACTAGCGGGGGGGGTTTAGAGACCCAGTACTTC. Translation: CVTSGGGLETQYF.

CDR3 in DNA: TGTGCCAGCAGCCTGGACGGGGGTTTCTACCCTCGGGGGGTAGAGGTAAGCGAGCAGTACTTC. Translating gives CASSLDGGFYPRGVEVSEQYF. J is TRBJ2-7 and V is TRBV28; TRBD2 agrees at 7 bases. Germline V gene lookup returns CDR1 MDHEN and CDR2 SYDVKM. Losses at the gene ends were 6 bases for V and 6 bases for J; bases not matched to a gene: 32. This CDR3 has 21 amino acids.

The DNA of the CDR3 is TGTGCCAGCAGCTTAAGCGGGCCATGGGAGACCCAGTACTTC. Protein sequence: CASSLSGPWETQYF. The chain couples TRBV7-2 to TRBJ2-5, with D tentatively TRBD2 (6 bases). The CDR3 has 14 residues. Trimming pared 2 bases from V and 5 bases from J, leaving 12 bases between. In germline, CDR1 is SGHTA, CDR2 FQGNSA.

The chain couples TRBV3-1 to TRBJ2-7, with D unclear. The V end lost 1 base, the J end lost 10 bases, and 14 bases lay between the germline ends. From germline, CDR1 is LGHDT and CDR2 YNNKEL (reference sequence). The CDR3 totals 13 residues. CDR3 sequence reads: CASSQGAAPTQYF. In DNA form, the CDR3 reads TGTGCCAGCAGCCAAGGGGCCGCCCCGACACAGTACTTC.

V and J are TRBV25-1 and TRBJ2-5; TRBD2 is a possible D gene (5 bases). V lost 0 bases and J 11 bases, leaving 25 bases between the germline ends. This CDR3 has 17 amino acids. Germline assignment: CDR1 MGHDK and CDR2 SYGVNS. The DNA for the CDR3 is TGTGCCAGCAGTGAATATACTAGGTGGCACTCCACCAATGAGCAGTACTTC. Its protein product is CASSEYTRWHSTNEQYF.

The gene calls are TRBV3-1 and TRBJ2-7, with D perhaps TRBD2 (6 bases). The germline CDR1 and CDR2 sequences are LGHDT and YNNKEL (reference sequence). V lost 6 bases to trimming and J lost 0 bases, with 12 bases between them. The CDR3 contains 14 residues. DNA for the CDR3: TGTGCCAGCAGGCCCTCGGAGGGCTCCTACGAGCAGTACTTC. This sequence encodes CASRPSEGSYEQYF.

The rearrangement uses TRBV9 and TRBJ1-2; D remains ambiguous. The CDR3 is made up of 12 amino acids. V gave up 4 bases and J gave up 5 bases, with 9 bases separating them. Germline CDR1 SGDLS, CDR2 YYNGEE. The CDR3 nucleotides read TGTGCCAGCAGCTCGAATGAGTATGGCTACACCTTC. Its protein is CASSSNEYGYTF.

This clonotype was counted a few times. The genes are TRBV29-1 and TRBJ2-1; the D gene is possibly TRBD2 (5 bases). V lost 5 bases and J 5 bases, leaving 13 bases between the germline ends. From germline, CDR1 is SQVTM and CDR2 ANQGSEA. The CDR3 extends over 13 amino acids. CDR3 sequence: CSVHWAGNNEQFF. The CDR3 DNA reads TGCAGCGTTCATTGGGCCGGGAACAATGAGCAGTTCTTC.

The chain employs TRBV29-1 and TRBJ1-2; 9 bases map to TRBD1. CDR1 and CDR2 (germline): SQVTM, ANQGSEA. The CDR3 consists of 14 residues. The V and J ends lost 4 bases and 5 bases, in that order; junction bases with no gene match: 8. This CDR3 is CSVVSGTGFYGYTF. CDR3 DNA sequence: TGCAGCGTTGTCTCCGGGACAGGGTTTTATGGCTACACCTTC.

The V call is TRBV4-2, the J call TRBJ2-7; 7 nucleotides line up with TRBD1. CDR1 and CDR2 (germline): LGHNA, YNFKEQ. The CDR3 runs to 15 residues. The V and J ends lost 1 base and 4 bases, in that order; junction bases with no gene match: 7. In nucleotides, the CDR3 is TGTGCCAGCAGCCAAGCCTCGACAGGGAATTACGAGCAGTACTTC. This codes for CASSQASTGNYEQYF.

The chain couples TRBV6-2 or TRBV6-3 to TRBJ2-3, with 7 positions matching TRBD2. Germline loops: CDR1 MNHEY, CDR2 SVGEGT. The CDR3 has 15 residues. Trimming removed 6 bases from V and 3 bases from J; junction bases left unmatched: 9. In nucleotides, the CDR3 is TGTGCCAGCAGCCCCGGGACTATGATTACAGATACGCAGTATTTT. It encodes CASSPGTMITDTQYF.

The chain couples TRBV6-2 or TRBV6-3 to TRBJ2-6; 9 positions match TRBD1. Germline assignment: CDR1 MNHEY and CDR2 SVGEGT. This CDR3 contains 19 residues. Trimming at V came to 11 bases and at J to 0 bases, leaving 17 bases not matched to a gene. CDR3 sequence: CAGMRQQDRGLSGANVLTF. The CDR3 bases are TGTGCCGGCATGCGACAACAGGACAGGGGCCTCTCTGGGGCCAACGTCCTGACTTTC.

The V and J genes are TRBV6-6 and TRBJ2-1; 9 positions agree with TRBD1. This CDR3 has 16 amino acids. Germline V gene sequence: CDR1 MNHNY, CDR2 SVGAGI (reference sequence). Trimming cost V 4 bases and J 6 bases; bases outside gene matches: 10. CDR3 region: CASSLSDRGALNEQFF. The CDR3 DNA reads TGTGCCAGCAGTTTATCGGACAGGGGAGCTCTCAATGAGCAGTTCTTC.